The 14 T cell receptor beta chains given below trace back to one sample, sequenced in a study of control samples from healthy donors and cancer patients. Sequenced by immunoSEQ multiplex PCR; TCRdb stores in-frame clones only, minus some. Altogether around 140,000 clones are present, 94% being singletons, with the ten largest covering over 10%. Material for sequencing was blood. These receptors were obtained from a man aged 35-49 years in good health.

CDR3 sequence reads: CASSALPSAGGNTIYF. DNA for the CDR3: TGTGCCAGCAGCGCCCTTCCCTCGGCAGGGGGAAACACCATATATTTT. The chain is built from TRBV9 and TRBJ1-3; TRBD1 is a possible D gene (5 bases). This CDR3 has 16 amino acids. Germline values: CDR1 SGDLS, CDR2 YYNGEE. Trimming removed 3 bases from V and 4 bases from J, with 17 bases in between.

The V call is TRBV4-2, the J call TRBJ2-3, with 8 bases that match TRBD2. There are 17 residues in the CDR3. Germline V gene data show CDR1 as LGHNA and CDR2 as YNFKEQ. The trim removed 0 bases at V and 5 bases at J, leaving 10 bases unmatched. As DNA, the CDR3 is TGTGCCAGCAGCCAAGATCGGAGCGGGGGCGGGGGAGATACGCAGTATTTT. Protein: CASSQDRSGGGGDTQYF.

This chain joins TRBV19 and TRBJ2-6, with 10 positions matching TRBD1. CDR3 size: 17 residues. Looked up from germline, CDR1 is LNHDA and CDR2 is SQIVND (reference sequence). The trim removed 3 bases at V and 2 bases at J, leaving 4 bases unmatched. The CDR3 region is CASSIRGQGAGANVLTF. The CDR3 coding sequence is TGTGCCAGTAGTATTCGAGGACAGGGGGCTGGGGCCAACGTCCTGACTTTC.

Concerning this clone: The identical CDR3 is also encoded by other nucleotide sequences in the sample. This chain joins TRBV9 and TRBJ2-1, with D uncertain. In germline, CDR1 is SGDLS, CDR2 YYNGEE. V lost 0 bases and J 0 bases, leaving 13 bases between the germline ends. CDR3 length equals 17 residues. The CDR3 reads CASSVGGGASSYNEQFF. The CDR3 nucleotides read TGTGCCAGCAGCGTAGGTGGCGGAGCTAGCTCCTACAATGAGCAGTTCTTC. Variable domain in full (rest from reference TRBV9 and TRBJ2-1): DSGVTQTPKHLITATGQRVTLRCSPRSGDLSVYWYQQSLDQGLQFLIQYYNGEERAKGNILERFSAQQFPDLHSELNLSSLELGDSALYFCASSVGGGASSYNEQFFGPGTRLTVL.

V and J are TRBV7-9 and TRBJ2-3, with no clear D. The CDR3 is made up of 16 amino acids. V was clipped by 5 bases and J by 2 bases, with 17 bases between them. Germline CDR1 and CDR2: SEHNR and FQNEAQ (reference sequence). As DNA, the CDR3 is TGTGCCAGCAGCCCCGATTGGACGGAGCCCACAGATACGCAGTATTTT. Encoded protein: CASSPDWTEPTDTQYF.

This clone appeared a few times. This chain connects TRBV6-4 to TRBJ2-1; 9 positions match TRBD2. The germline gives CDR1 MRHNA, CDR2 SNTAGT. V dropped 2 bases and J dropped 6; count of bases not matched to a gene: 8. This CDR3 has 16 residues. The chain's CDR3 is CASSDGAGGPINEQFF. For the CDR3, the DNA is TGTGCCAGCAGTGACGGGGCGGGAGGGCCCATCAATGAGCAGTTCTTC.

This chain uses TRBV12-5 with TRBJ1-2; D gene ambiguous. Looked up from germline, CDR1 is LGHNT and CDR2 is FRNRAP. CDR3 length: 12 residues. V was shortened by 5 bases and J by 4 bases, with 8 bases between the two germline ends. The CDR3 spells CASGADLYGYTF. Here the CDR3 DNA reads TGTGCTAGTGGTGCAGATCTCTATGGCTACACCTTC. Full variable domain (outside the CDR3, taken from reference TRBV12-5 and TRBJ1-2): DARVTQTPRHKVTEMGQEVTMRCQPILGHNTVFWYRQTMMQGLELLAYFRNRAPLDDSGMPKDRFSAEMPDATLATLKIQPSEPRDSAVYFCASGADLYGYTFGSGTRLTVV.

For this clone: This specimen includes other DNA sequences encoding the same CDR3. The chain has TRBV28 and TRBJ1-1; D not certain. Germline CDR1 is MDHEN and CDR2 is SYDVKM. The CDR3 has 11 amino acids. Trimming took off 1 base at V and 3 bases at J, with 0 bases between the two ends. CDR3 in DNA: TGTGCCAGCAGTTTATACACTGAAGCTTTCTTT. It encodes CASSLYTEAFF.

This chain connects TRBV28 to TRBJ1-1; D is uncertain. The CDR3 covers 13 residues. Germline values: CDR1 MDHEN, CDR2 SYDVKM. The V and J ends lost 4 bases and 7 bases respectively, with 13 bases between them. The CDR3 region is CASSSSRPYEAFF. The CDR3 DNA follows: TGTGCCAGCAGTTCTTCACGCCCTTATGAAGCTTTCTTT.

The chain combines TRBV9 with TRBJ1-1; 7 nucleotides match TRBD1. CDR1 is SGDLS, CDR2 YYNGEE, per germline. Germline trimming cut 0 bases from V and 0 bases from J; bases unmatched to any gene: 5. The CDR3 extends over 16 amino acids. As DNA, the CDR3 is TGTGCCAGCAGCGTAGGATGGGGACAGCTGAACACTGAAGCTTTCTTT. This translates into CASSVGWGQLNTEAFF.

The genes are TRBV18 and TRBJ2-3; TRBD2 matches 9 bases. J gave up 3 bases and V 2 bases, and 6 bases lay outside the gene matches. Per the germline V gene, CDR1 is KGHSH and CDR2 is LQKENI. The CDR3 runs 16 residues. CDR3 amino acids: CASSPLAGVWTDTQYF. CDR3 nucleotides: TGTGCCAGCTCACCATTAGCGGGAGTGTGGACAGATACGCAGTATTTT.

The chain couples TRBV23-1 to TRBJ1-6; D uncertain. TRBV23-1 is reported as an ORF; its role is uncertain. Trimming left V 4 bases short and J 0 bases short, with 16 bases between. This CDR3 is 18 amino acids long. The DNA of the CDR3 is TGCGCCAGCAGTCCTCCTACCACCTTGAGCTCCTATAATTCACCCCTCCACTTT. As protein: CASSPPTTLSSYNSPLHF.

The chain combines TRBV5-6 with TRBJ1-1, with 8 bases lining up with TRBD1. The germline V gene encodes CDR1 SGHDT and CDR2 YYEEEE. This CDR3 region has 14 residues. V shed 2 bases, J shed 4 bases, and the junction held 4 bases outside the gene matches. The CDR3: CASSFSDRGTEAFF. The CDR3 region has the DNA TGTGCCAGCAGCTTTTCAGACAGGGGCACTGAAGCTTTCTTT. Using reference TRBV5-6 and TRBJ1-1 for the parts outside the CDR3, the full variable domain is DAGVTQSPTHLIKTRGQQVTLRCSPKSGHDTVSWYQQALGQGPQFIFQYYEEEERQRGNFPDRFSGHQFPNYSSELNVNALLLGDSALYLCASSFSDRGTEAFFGQGTRLTVV.

The gene calls are TRBV28 and TRBJ2-7; TRBD1 or TRBD2 may be the D gene (5 bases each). The V and J ends lost 3 bases and 3 bases respectively, with 12 bases between them. The CDR3 spans 14 residues. Germline CDR1 MDHEN, CDR2 SYDVKM. CDR3 bases: TGTGCCAGCAGTTTCCGGGACCGAGACTACGAGCAGTACTTC. Translation gives CASSFRDRDYEQYF.